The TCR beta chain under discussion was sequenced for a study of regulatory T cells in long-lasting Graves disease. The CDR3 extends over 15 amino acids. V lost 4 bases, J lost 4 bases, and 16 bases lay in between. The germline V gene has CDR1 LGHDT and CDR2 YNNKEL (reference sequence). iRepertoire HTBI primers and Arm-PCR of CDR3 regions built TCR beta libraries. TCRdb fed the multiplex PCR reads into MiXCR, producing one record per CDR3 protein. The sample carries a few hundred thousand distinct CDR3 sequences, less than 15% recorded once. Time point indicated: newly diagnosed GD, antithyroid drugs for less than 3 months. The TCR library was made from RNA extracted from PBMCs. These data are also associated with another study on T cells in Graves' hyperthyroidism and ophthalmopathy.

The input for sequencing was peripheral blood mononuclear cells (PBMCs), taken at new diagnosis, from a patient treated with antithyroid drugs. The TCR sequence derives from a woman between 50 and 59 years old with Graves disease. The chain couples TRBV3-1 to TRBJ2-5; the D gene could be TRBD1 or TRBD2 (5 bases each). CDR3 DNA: TGTGCCAGCAGCCCCGTCGTGGGGGTCGGAGAGACCCAGTACTTC. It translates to CASSPVVGVGETQYF.